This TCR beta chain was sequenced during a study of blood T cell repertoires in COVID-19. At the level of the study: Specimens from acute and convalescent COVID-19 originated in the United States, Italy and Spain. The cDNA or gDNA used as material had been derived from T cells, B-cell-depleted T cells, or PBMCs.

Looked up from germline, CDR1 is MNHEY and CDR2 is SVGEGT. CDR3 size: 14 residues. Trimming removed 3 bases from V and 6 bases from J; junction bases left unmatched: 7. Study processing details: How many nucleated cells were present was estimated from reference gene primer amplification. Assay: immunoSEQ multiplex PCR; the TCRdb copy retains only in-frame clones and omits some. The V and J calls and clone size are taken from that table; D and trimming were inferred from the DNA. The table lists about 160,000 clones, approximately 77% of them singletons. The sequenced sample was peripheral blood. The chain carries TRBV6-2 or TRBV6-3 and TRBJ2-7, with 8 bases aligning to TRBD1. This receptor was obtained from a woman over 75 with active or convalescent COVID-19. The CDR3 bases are TGTGCCAGCAGTTATCAGGGGGCGAGAGGCGAGCAGTACTTC. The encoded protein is CASSYQGARGEQYF.